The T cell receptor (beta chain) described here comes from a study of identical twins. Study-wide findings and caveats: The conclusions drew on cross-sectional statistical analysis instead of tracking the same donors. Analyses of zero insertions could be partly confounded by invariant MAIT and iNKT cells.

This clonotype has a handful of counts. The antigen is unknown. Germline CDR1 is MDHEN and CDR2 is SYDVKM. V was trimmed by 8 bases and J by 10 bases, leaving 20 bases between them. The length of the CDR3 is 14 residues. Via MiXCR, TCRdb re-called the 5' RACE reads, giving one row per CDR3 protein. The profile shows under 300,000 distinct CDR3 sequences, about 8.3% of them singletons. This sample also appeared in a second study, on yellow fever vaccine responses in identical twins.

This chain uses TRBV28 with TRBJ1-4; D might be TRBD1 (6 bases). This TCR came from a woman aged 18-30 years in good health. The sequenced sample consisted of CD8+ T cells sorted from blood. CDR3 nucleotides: TGTGCCAGCTGCCCCCAGGGGATAGGGGTAAAACTGTTTTTT. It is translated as CASCPQGIGVKLFF.